There are many counts of the clone carrying this TCR beta chain. Described time point: after trial treatment. Stated treatment: LDRT plus nivolumab, ipilimumab, low-dose cyclophosphamide and aspirin (RACIN trial). These data belong to a study of low-dose radiotherapy and immunotherapy resistance in tumors. Whole-study context: Over 26 weeks, cohort 2 got 1 Gy every two weeks, reaching 13 Gy. The drug cyclophosphamide was given into a vein at 200 mg/m2 every two weeks, one day before radiation and immunotherapy.

Unmatched junction bases numbered 5, after V lost 4 bases and J lost 2 bases. The germline gives CDR1 SGHNT, CDR2 YYREEE (reference sequence). The CDR3 consists of 14 residues. TRAV- and TRBV-specific primers, spanning alpha and beta chains, primed first-strand cDNA. The TCRs were subjected to amplification over roughly 18 PCR cycles employing a constant-region primer in conjunction with a V-primer adapter. In TCRdb, the reads were re-called with MiXCR into one record per CDR3 protein. The sample contains about 39,000 distinct CDR3 sequences, about 20% of which appear only once. Sequences were derived from PBMCs, sampled after low-dose radiotherapy plus immunotherapy. This TCR derives from a female donor with ovarian cancer. The chain uses TRBV5-4 and TRBJ2-7; TRBD2 aligns across 8 bases. The CDR3 DNA follows: TGTGCCAGCAGCCTAACTAGCGGAACCTACGAGCAGTACTTC. Translating gives CASSLTSGTYEQYF.